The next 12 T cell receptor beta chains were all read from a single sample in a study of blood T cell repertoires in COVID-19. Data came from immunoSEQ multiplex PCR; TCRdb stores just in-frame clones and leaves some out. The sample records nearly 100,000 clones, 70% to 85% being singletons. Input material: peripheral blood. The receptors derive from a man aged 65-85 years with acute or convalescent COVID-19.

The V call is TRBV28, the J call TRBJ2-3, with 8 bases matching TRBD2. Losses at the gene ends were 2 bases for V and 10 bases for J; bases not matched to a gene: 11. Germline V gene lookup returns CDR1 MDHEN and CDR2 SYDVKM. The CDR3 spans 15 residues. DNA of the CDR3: TGTGCCAGCAGTTTAAGGGCGGGAGGTTCTACTGCGCAGTATTTT. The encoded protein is CASSLRAGGSTAQYF.

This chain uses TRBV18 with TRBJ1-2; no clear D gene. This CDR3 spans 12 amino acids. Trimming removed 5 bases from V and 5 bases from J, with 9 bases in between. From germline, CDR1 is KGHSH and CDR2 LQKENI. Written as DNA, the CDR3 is TGTGCCAGCTCAGCAGAACCGTATGGCTACACCTTC. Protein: CASSAEPYGYTF.

CDR3 DNA sequence: TGTGCCAGCAGCGTAGACCTAGCGGGGGGTACCGGGGAGCTGTTTTTT. Protein: CASSVDLAGGTGELFF. The genes are TRBV9 and TRBJ2-2, with 11 bases lining up with TRBD2. Losses at the gene ends were 0 bases for V and 5 bases for J; bases not matched to a gene: 3. The CDR3 loop spans 16 amino acids. Germline CDR1 is SGDLS and CDR2 is YYNGEE.

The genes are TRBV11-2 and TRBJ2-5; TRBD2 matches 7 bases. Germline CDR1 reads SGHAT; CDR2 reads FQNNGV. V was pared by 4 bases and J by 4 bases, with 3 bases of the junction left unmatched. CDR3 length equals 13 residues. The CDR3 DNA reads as TGTGCCAGCAGCTCAGGACTAGGAGAGACCCAGTACTTC. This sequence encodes CASSSGLGETQYF.

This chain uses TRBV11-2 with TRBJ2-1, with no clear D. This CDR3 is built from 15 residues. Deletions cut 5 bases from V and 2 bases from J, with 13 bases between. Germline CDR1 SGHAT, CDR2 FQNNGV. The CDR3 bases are TGTGCCAGCAGCCCATTCAGAGGAGCCTACAATGAGCAGTTCTTC. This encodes CASSPFRGAYNEQFF.

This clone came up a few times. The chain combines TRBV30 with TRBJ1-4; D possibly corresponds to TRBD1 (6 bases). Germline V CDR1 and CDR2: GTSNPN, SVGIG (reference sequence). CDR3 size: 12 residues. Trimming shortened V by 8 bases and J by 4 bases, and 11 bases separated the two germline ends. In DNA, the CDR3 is TGTGCCGGGGGGCGGGTTAATGAAAAACTGTTTTTT. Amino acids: CAGGRVNEKLFF.

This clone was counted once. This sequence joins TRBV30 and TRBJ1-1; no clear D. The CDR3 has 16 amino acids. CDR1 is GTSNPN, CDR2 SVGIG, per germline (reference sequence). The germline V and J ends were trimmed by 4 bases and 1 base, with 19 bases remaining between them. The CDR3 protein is CAWTPPLGQQNTEAFF. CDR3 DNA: TGTGCCTGGACCCCCCCCCTGGGCCAGCAGAACACTGAAGCTTTCTTT.

CDR3 nucleotide sequence: TGTGCCAGTAGTACCCAACAGGGTCTGTCTAGGGTCAGCAGGATCCATGAGCAGTTCTTC. It yields the protein CASSTQQGLSRVSRIHEQFF. This rearrangement joins TRBV19 to TRBJ2-1; D is perhaps TRBD1 (6 bases). Trimming shortened V by 4 bases and J by 8 bases, and 33 bases separated the two germline ends. The CDR3 has 20 residues. CDR1 LNHDA and CDR2 SQIVND come from the germline V gene (reference sequence).

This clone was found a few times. The CDR3 bases are TGTGCCTGGAGTCGTGGCGGGGATCCTAGGGATACGCAGTATTTT. Amino acid sequence: CAWSRGGDPRDTQYF. The rearrangement links TRBV30 to TRBJ2-3; D possibly corresponds to TRBD2 (6 bases). The germline V gene encodes CDR1 GTSNPN and CDR2 SVGIG (reference sequence). The CDR3 is made up of 15 amino acids. V lost 2 bases and J 6 bases, leaving 18 bases between the germline ends. Variable domain in full (rest from reference TRBV30 and TRBJ2-3): SQTIHQWPATLVQPVGSPLSLECTVEGTSNPNLYWYRQAAGRGLQLLFYSVGIGQISSEVPQNLSASRPQDRQFILSSKKLLLSDSGFYLCAWSRGGDPRDTQYFGPGTRLTVL.

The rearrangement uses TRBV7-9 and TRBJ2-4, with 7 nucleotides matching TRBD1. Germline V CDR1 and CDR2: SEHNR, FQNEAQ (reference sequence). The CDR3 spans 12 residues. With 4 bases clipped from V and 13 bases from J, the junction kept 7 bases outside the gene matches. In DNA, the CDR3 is TGTGCCAGCAGCTCCGCCACAGGGGAGCAGTACTTC. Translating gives CASSSATGEQYF. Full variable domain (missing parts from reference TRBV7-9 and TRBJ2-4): DTGVSQNPRHKITKRGQNVTFRCDPISEHNRLYWYRQTLGQGPEFLTYFQNEAQLEKSRLLSDRFSAERPKGSFSTLEIQRTEQGDSAMYLCASSSATGEQYFGAGTRLSVL.

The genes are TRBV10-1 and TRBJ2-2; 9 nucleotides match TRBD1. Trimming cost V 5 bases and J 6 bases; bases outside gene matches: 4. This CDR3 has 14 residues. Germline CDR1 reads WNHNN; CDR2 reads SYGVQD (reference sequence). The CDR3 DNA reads TGCGCCAGCAGTAGGACAGGGGTGTCCGGGGAGCTGTTTTTT. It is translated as CASSRTGVSGELFF.

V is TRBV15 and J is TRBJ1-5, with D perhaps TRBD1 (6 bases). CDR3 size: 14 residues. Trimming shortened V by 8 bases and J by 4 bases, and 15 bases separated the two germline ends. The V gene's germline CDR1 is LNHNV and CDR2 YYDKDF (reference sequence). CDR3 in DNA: TGTGCCACCGCCGCGGACAGTATAAATCAGCCCCAGCATTTT. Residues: CATAADSINQPQHF.